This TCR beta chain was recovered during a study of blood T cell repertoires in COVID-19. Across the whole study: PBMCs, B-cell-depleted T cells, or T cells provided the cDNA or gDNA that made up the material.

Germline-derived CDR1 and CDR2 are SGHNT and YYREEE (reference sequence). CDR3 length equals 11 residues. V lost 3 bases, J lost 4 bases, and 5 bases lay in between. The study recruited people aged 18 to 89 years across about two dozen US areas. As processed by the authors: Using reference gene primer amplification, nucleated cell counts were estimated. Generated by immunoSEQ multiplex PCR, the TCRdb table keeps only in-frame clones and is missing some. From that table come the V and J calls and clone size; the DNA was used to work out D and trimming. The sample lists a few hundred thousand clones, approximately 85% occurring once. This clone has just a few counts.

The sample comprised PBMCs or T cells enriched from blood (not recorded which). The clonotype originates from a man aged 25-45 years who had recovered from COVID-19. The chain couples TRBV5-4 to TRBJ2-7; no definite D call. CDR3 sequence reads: CASSSQYEQYF. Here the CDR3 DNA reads TGTGCCAGCAGCTCCCAATACGAGCAGTACTTC.